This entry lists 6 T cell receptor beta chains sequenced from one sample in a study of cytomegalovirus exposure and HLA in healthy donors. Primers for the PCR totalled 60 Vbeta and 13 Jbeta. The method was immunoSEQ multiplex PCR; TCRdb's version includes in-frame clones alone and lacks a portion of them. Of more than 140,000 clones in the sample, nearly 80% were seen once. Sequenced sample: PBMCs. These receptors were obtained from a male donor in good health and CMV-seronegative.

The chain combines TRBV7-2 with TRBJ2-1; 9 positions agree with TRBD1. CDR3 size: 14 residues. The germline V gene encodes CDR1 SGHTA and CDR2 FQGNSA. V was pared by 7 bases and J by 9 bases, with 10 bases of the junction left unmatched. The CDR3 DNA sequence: TGTGCCAGCACCTCTGCACAGGGGGCGCGTGAGCAGTTCTTC. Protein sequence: CASTSAQGAREQFF.

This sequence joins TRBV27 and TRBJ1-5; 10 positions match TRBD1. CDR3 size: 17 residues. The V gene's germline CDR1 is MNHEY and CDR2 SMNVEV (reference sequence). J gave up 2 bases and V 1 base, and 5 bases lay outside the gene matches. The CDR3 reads CASSLFGQGVGNQPQHF. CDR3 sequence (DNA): TGTGCCAGCAGTTTATTCGGACAGGGGGTAGGCAATCAGCCCCAGCATTTT.

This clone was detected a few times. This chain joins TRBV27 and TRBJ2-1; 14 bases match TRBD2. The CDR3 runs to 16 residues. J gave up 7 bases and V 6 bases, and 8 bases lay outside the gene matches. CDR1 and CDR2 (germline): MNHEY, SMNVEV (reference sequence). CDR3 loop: CASSSSGLAGANEQFF. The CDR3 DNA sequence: TGTGCCAGCAGCTCTTCGGGACTAGCGGGAGCGAATGAGCAGTTCTTC.

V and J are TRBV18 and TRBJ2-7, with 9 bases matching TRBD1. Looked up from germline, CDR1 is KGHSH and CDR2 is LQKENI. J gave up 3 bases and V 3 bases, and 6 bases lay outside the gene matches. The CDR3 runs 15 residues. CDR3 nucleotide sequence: TGTGCCAGCTCACCGGGTTGGGACAGGGTCTACGAGCAGTACTTC. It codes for CASSPGWDRVYEQYF.

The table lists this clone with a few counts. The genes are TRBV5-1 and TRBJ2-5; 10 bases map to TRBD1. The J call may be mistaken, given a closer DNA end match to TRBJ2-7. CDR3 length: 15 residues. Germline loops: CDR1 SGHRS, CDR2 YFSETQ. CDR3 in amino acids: CASRRQTGGEYEQYF. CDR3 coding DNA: TGCGCCAGCAGACGACAGACAGGGGGCGAGTACGAGCAGTACTTC.

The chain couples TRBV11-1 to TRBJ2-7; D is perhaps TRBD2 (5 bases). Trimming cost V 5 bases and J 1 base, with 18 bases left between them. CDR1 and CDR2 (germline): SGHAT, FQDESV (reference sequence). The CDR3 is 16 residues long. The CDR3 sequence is CASSLGRMGSSYEQYF. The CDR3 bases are TGTGCCAGCAGCCTCGGACGGATGGGGAGTTCCTACGAGCAGTACTTC.